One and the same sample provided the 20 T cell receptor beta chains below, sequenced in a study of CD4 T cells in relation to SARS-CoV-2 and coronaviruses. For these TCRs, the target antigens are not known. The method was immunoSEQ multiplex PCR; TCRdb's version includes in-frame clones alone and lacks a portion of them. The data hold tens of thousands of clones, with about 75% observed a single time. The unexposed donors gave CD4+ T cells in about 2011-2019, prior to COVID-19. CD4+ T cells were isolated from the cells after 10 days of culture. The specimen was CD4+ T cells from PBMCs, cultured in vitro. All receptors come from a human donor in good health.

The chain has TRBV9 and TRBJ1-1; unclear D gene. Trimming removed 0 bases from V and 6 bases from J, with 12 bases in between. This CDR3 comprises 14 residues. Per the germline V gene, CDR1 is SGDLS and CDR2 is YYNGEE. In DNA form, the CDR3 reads TGTGCCAGCAGCGTAGGAGTAGGGAGCGCTGAAGCTTTCTTT. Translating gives CASSVGVGSAEAFF.

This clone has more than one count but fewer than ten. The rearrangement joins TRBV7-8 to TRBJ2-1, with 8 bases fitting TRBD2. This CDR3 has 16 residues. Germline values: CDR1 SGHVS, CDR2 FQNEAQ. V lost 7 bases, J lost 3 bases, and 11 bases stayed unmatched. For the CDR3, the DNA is TGTGCCAGCACCGAGGGGGGCGGGAGGTTCTACAATGAGCAGTTCTTC. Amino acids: CASTEGGGRFYNEQFF.

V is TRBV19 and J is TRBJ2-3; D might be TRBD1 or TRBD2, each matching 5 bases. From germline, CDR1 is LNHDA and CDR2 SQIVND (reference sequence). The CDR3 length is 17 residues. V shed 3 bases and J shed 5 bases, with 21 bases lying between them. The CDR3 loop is CASSMRAGPAPGDTQYF. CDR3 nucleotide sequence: TGTGCCAGTAGTATGAGGGCAGGGCCAGCTCCAGGAGATACGCAGTATTTT.

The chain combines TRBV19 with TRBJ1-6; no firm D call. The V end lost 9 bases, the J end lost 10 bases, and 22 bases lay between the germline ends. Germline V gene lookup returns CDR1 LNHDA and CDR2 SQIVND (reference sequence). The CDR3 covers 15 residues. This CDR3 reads CASCFRQDGGSPLHF. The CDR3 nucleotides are TGTGCCAGCTGCTTTCGGCAGGATGGCGGATCACCCCTCCACTTT.

DNA for the CDR3: TGTGCCAGCAGCTCCACTTGGGATCAGACCCAGTACTTC. Translated: CASSSTWDQTQYF. This chain uses TRBV9 with TRBJ2-5, with D hard to call. The V gene lost 4 bases and the J gene lost 6 bases, with 13 bases spanning the gap. Germline CDR1 SGDLS, CDR2 YYNGEE. The CDR3 runs to 13 residues.

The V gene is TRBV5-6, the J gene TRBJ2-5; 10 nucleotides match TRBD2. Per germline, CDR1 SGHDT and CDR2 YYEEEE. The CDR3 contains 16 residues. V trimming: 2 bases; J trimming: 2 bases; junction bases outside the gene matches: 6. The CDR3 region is CASSLSLAGDQETQYF. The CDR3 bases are TGTGCCAGCAGCTTAAGCCTAGCGGGGGATCAAGAGACCCAGTACTTC.

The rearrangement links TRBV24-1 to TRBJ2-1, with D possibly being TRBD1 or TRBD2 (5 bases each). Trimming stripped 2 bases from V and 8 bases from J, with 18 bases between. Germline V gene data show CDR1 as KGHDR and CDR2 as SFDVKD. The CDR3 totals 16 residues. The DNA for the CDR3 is TGTGCCACCAGTGATTCGGGGCCGGGGTCTCTAGATGAGCAGTTCTTC. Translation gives CATSDSGPGSLDEQFF.

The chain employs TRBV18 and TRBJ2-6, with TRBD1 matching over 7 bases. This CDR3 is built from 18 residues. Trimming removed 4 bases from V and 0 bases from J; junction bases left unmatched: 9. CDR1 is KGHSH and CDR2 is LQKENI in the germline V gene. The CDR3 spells CASSRQGTITSGANVLTF. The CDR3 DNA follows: TGTGCCAGCTCACGACAGGGAACTATCACCTCTGGGGCCAACGTCCTGACTTTC.

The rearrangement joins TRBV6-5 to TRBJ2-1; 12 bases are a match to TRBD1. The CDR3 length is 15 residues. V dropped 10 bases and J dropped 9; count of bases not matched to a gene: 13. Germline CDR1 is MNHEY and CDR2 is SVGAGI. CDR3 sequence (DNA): TGTGCCATCCCACCCCGGGACAGGGGGCAGGGTGAGCAGTTCTTC. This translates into CAIPPRDRGQGEQFF.

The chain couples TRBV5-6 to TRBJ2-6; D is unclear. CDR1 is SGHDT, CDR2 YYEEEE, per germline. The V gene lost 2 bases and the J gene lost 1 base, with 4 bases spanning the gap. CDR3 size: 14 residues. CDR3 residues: CASSFWSGANVLTF. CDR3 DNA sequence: TGTGCCAGCAGCTTCTGGTCTGGGGCCAACGTCCTGACTTTC. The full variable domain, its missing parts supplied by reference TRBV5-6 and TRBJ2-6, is DAGVTQSPTHLIKTRGQQVTLRCSPKSGHDTVSWYQQALGQGPQFIFQYYEEEERQRGNFPDRFSGHQFPNYSSELNVNALLLGDSALYLCASSFWSGANVLTFGAGSRLTVL.

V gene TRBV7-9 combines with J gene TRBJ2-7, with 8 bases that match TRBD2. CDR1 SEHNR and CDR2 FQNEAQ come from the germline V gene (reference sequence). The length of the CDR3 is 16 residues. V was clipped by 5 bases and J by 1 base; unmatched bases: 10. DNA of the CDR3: TGTGCCAGCAGCCATACGACAAGCGGGAGTTCCTACGAGCAGTACTTC. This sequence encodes CASSHTTSGSSYEQYF. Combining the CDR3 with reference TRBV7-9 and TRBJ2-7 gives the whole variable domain DTGVSQNPRHKITKRGQNVTFRCDPISEHNRLYWYRQTLGQGPEFLTYFQNEAQLEKSRLLSDRFSAERPKGSFSTLEIQRTEQGDSAMYLCASSHTTSGSSYEQYFGPGTRLTVT.

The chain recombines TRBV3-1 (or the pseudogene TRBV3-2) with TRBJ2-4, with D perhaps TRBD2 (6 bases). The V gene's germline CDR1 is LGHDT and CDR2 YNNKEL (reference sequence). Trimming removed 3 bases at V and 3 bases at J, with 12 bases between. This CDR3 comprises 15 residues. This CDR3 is CASSHAGSYKNIQYF. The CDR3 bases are TGTGCCAGCAGCCACGCCGGGAGTTACAAAAACATTCAGTACTTC.

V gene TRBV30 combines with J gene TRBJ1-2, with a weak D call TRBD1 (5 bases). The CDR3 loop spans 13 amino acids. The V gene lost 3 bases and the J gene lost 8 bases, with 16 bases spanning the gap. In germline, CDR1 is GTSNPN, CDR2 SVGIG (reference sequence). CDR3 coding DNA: TGTGCCTGGAGCATGAGGGGCTTCGGGGGCTACACCTTC. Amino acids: CAWSMRGFGGYTF.

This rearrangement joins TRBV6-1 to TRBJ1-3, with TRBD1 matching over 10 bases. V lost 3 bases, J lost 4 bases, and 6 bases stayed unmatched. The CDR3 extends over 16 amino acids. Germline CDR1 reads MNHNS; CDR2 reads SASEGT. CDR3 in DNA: TGTGCCAGCAGTGAGACAGGGGGCGTCTCGGGAAACACCATATATTTT. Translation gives CASSETGGVSGNTIYF.

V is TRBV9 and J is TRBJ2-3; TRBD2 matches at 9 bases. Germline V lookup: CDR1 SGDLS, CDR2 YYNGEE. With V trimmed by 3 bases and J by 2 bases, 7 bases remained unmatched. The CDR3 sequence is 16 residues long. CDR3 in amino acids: CASSGGLATATDTQYF. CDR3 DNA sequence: TGTGCCAGCAGCGGGGGACTAGCAACTGCCACAGATACGCAGTATTTT.

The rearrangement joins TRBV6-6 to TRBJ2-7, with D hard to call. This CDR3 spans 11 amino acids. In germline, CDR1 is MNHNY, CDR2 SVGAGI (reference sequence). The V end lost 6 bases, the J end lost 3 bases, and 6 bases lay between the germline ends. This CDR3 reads CASSPSYEQYF. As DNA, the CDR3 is TGTGCCAGCAGCCCTAGCTACGAGCAGTACTTC.

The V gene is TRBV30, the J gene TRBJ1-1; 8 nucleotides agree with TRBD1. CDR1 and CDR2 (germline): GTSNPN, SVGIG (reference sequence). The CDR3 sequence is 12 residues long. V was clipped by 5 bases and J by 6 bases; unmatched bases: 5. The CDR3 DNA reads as TGTGCCTGGTGGGACAGGTATCCTGAAGCTTTCTTT. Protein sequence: CAWWDRYPEAFF.

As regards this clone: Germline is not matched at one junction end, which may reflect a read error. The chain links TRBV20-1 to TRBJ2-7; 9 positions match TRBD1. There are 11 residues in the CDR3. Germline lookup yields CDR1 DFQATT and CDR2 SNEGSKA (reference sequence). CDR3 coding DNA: TGCAGTGCTAGCCCTGGGACAGGGTCCCACTTC. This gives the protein CSASPGTGSHF.

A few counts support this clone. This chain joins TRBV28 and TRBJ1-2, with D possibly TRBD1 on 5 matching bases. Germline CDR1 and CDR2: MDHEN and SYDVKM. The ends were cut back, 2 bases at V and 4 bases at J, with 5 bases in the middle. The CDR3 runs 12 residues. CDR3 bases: TGTGCCAGCAGTTTAGACAGCTATGGCTACACCTTC. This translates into CASSLDSYGYTF.

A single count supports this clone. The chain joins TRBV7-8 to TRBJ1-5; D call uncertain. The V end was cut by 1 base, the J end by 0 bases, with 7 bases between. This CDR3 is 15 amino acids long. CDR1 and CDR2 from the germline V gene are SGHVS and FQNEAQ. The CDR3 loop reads CASSLGLLSNQPQHF. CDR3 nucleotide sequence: TGTGCCAGCAGCTTAGGCCTTCTTAGCAATCAGCCCCAGCATTTT.